This TCR beta chain stems from a study of shared clonotypes between healthy human individuals. Turning to the study itself: The people who gave samples were a couple of women and a few men aged 18 to 49.

This CDR3 has 17 amino acids. Germline V gives CDR1 SGHNT, CDR2 YYREEE (reference sequence). With 4 bases clipped from V and 1 base from J, the junction kept 9 bases outside the gene matches. The authors' processing: From ImmunoSEQ came sequences covering only the junction and carrying no quality scores, so filtering differed. Assay used: immunoSEQ multiplex PCR; TCRdb lists only in-frame clones, some missing. The V and J calls and the clone size are those of that table, but D and trimming were determined from the DNA. This table has under 650,000 clones, 90% to 96% appearing once. Investigators divided CD4+ cells into CD45RA+ naive and CD45RA-negative memory subsets.

The rearrangement links TRBV5-4 to TRBJ2-7; 12 bases agree with TRBD2. The sequenced material came from naive CD4+ T cells sorted from blood. The subset was: CD45RA+ positively selected. The origin of this receptor is a woman aged 25 to 39 in good health. The CDR3 spells CASSGTSGRPGSYEQYF. As DNA, the CDR3 is TGTGCCAGCAGCGGAACTAGCGGGAGGCCCGGTTCCTACGAGCAGTACTTC.